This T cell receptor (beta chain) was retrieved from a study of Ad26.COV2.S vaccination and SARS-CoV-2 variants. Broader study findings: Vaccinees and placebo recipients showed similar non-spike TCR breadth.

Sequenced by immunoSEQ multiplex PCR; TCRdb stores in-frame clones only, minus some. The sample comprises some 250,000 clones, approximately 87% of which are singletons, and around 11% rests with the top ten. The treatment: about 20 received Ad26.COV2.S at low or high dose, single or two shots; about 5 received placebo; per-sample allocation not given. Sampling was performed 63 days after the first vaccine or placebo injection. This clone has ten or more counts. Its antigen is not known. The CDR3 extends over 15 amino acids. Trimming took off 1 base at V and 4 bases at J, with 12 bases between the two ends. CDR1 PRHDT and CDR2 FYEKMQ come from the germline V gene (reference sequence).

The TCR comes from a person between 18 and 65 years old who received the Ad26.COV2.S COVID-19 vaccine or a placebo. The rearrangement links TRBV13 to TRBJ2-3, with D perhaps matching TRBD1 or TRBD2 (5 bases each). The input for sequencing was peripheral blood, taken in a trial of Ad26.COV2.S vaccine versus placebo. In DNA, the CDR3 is TGTGCCAGCAGCTTAGTGGGGACGGCGGCAGATACGCAGTATTTT. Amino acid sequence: CASSLVGTAADTQYF.